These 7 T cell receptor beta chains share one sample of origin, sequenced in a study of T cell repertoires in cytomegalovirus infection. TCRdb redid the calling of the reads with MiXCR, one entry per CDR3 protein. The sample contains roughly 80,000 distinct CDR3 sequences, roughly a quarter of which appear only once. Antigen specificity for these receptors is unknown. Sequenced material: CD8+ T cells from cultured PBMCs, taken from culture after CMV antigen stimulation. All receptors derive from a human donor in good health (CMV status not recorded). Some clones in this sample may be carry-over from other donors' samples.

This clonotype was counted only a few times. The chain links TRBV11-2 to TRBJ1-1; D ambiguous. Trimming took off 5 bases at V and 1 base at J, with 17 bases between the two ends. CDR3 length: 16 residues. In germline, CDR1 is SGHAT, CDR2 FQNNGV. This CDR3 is CASSPLPAGTNTEAFF. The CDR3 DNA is TGTGCCAGCAGCCCACTTCCCGCGGGCACGAACACTGAAGCTTTCTTT.

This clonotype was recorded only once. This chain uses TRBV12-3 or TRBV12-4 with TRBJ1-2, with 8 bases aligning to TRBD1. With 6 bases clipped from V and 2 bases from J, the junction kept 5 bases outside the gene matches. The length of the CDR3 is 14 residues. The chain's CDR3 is CASRKQGGNYGYTF. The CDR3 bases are TGTGCCAGCAGAAAACAGGGGGGGAACTATGGCTACACCTTC.

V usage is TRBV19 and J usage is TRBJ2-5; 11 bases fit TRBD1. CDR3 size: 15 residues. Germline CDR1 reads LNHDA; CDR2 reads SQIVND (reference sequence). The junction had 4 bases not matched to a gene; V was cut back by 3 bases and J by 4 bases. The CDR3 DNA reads TGTGCCAGTAGTATGGAGGACAGGGGGCCAGAGACCCAGTACTTC. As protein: CASSMEDRGPETQYF.

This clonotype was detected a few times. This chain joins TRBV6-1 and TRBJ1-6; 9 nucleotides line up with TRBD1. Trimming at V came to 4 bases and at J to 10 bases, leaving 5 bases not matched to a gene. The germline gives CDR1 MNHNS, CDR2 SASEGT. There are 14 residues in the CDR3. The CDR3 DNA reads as TGTGCCAGCAGTGTACAGGGGGCGAGGTCACCCCTCCACTTT. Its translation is CASSVQGARSPLHF.

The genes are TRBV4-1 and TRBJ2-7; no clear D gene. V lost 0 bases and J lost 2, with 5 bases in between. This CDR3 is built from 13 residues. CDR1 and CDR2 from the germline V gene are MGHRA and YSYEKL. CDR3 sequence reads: CASSQDRPYEQYF. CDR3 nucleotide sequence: TGCGCCAGCAGCCAAGATCGACCCTACGAGCAGTACTTC.

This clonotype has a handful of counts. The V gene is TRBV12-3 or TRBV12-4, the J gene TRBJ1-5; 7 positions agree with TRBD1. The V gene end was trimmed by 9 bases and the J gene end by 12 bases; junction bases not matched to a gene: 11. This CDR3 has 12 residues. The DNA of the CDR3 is TGTGCCAGTACAGGGGACCCTGGGCTCCAGCATTTT. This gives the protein CASTGDPGLQHF.

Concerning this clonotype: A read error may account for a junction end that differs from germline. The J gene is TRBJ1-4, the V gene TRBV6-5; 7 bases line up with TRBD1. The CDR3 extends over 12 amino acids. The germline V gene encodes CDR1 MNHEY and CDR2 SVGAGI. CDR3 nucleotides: TGTGCCAGCTCCGACAGGGCCGGTGGGACTGTTTTT. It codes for CASSDRAGGTVF.